This TCR beta chain was recorded in a study of CD8 T cells in ankylosing spondylitis. Whole-study results and caveats: A TCR beta motif made of about 8 highly homologous variants seemed typical of ankylosing spondylitis blood.

This clonotype has a handful of counts. Its matching antigen is unknown. This CDR3 comprises 15 residues. The germline V gene encodes CDR1 WNHNN and CDR2 SYGVQD (reference sequence). V was trimmed by 6 bases and J by 1 base, leaving 15 bases between them. TCRdb called the 5' RACE reads again in MiXCR, with one record for every CDR3 protein. The sample lists fewer than 450,000 distinct CDR3 sequences; roughly a sixth were seen once. The clonotype originates from a male donor with ankylosing spondylitis. V usage is TRBV10-1 and J usage is TRBJ2-5; the D gene could be TRBD1 or TRBD2 (6 bases each). The specimen sequenced was blood, either unsorted or a sorted T cell fraction (not recorded which). CDR3: CASSGGSGAQETQYF. The CDR3 DNA reads TGCGCCAGCAGCGGAGGGTCAGGGGCCCAAGAGACCCAGTACTTC.